Listed below are T cell receptor beta chains from one sample, sequenced in a study of beta chain features in type 1 diabetes. Produced via immunoSEQ multiplex PCR; TCRdb's table is partial and in-frame only. The sample records 280,000 or so clones, over 14% being singletons. The sequencing input was naive CD4+ T cells from blood. Receptors were obtained from a man younger than 30 with type 1 diabetes. Both conserved end residues are part of each CDR3. D genes are given only for firm matches.

v_call,d_call,cdr3_aa
TRBV4-1,NA,CASSQDRAGGETQYF
TRBV10-3,NA,CAISVRRTFSTDTQYF
TRBV15,TRBD1,CATSPRTGDHEQYF
TRBV5-1,TRBD2,CASSKTSGRGTDTQYF
TRBV18,NA,CASSPRGRATWYNEQFF
TRBV19,NA,CASSTSRQRFEQFF
TRBV5-1,NA,CASSLGAYEQFF
TRBV6-1,TRBD2,CASLVTSGNLREQYF
TRBV6-5,TRBD1,CASSYRGTAQGQYF
TRBV2,TRBD2,CASRETSGSWADTQYF
TRBV30,TRBD2,CAWTGGGNEQYF
TRBV19,TRBD1,CASSIQGAHYGYTF
TRBV7-8,NA,CASSATGASTDTQYF
TRBV5-1,TRBD1,CASSSPTGGRFEKLFF
TRBV7-2,TRBD2,CASSFSGGVGETQYF
TRBV30,NA,CAWSTLREQYF
TRBV7-9,NA,CASSFGTAGDTQYF
TRBV19,NA,CASSIRDTTYEQYF
TRBV27,NA,CASSSHGLSPGEQYF
TRBV18,NA,CASSPGPEYEQYF
TRBV9,NA,CASSVRQATDTQYF
TRBV7-6,TRBD1,CASSFGQGTDTQYF
TRBV29-1,NA,CSVESLSGNTIYF
TRBV19,NA,CASSNGGAIQPQHF
TRBV5-1,NA,CASRPDQETQYF
TRBV27,TRBD1,CASSPPTGPVNTIYF
TRBV2,TRBD2,CASSDASGGNEQFF
TRBV11-2,TRBD2,CASSNPWTSGTGELFF
TRBV18,TRBD2,CASSPRSGRSNEQFF
TRBV2,TRBD2,CASSDVAGGQETQYF
TRBV5-5,NA,CASSLGANGNEQFF
TRBV25-1,TRBD2,CASSEWSGSAGANVLTF
TRBV11-2,NA,CASSFRRGAGANVLTF
TRBV29-1,NA,CSVAGIYTEAFF
TRBV6-6,NA,CASRRGDRTYQETQYF